This is a list of T cell receptor beta chains from one sample in a study of cytomegalovirus exposure and HLA in healthy donors. Only in-frame clones appear in the TCRdb table, and some are missing; sequencing was by immunoSEQ multiplex PCR. The table lists over 150,000 clones, around 74% of them singletons. The sequencing sample was made of PBMCs. The receptors originated from a male donor in good health and CMV-seronegative. CDR3s include the opening cysteine and the closing phenylalanine or tryptophan. The D gene is left open where the match is weak. Size is omitted from some rows. Given values are once, few, many or a class for expanded clones.

J gene	clone size	V gene	D gene	CDR3 protein	CDR3 DNA
TRBJ2-1	.	TRBV7-2	TRBD2	CASSFAGGPTEQFF	TGTGCCAGCAGCTTCGCGGGAGGGCCTACTGAGCAGTTCTTC
TRBJ1-5	.	TRBV28	.	CASRQFKGVSNQPQHF	TGTGCCAGCAGACAGTTTAAGGGAGTGAGCAATCAGCCCCAGCATTTT
TRBJ2-3	.	TRBV29-1	TRBD1	CSGRDRGSTDTQYF	TGCAGCGGGAGGGACAGGGGAAGCACAGATACGCAGTATTTT
TRBJ2-1	.	TRBV19	TRBD2	CASSFGTTAEQFF	TGTGCCAGTAGTTTCGGGACTACGGCTGAGCAGTTCTTC
TRBJ1-1	once	TRBV28	.	CASWVGVRAFF	TGTGCCAGTTGGGTCGGGGTGAGAGCTTTCTTT
TRBJ2-7	.	TRBV7-9	.	CASSKLAGRSYEQYF	TGTGCCAGCAGCAAACTGGCGGGGCGCTCCTACGAGCAGTACTTC
TRBJ2-3	.	TRBV29-1	TRBD1	CSVRQGTSTDTQYF	TGCAGCGTTCGACAGGGCACCAGCACAGATACGCAGTATTTT
TRBJ1-2	.	TRBV5-6	.	CASSRQRSYGYTF	TGTGCCAGCAGCCGACAGCGCTCCTATGGCTACACCTTC
TRBJ2-7	.	TRBV6-5	TRBD1	CASKTSSATGGEQYF	TGTGCCAGCAAAACCTCCTCGGCGACAGGGGGCGAGCAGTACTTC
TRBJ2-7	.	TRBV29-1	.	CSVVEGFYEQYF	TGCAGCGTTGTGGAGGGGTTCTACGAGCAGTACTTC
TRBJ1-5	.	TRBV11-2	.	CASSPGTHSNQPQHF	TGTGCCAGCAGCCCCGGGACACATAGCAATCAGCCCCAGCATTTT
TRBJ1-1	once	TRBV18	TRBD1	CASSPPSTGVTEAFF	TGTGCCAGCTCACCCCCATCGACAGGGGTCACTGAAGCTTTCTTT
TRBJ2-7	.	TRBV7-9	.	CASSLRGASYEQYF	TGTGCCAGCAGCTTACGGGGAGCTTCCTACGAGCAGTACTTC
TRBJ2-7	.	TRBV7-2	.	CASSLSYEQYF	TGTGCCAGCAGTCTCTCCTACGAGCAGTACTTC
TRBJ1-2	once	TRBV6-5	TRBD1	CASSSPRGANYGYTF	TGTGCCAGCAGTTCACCCAGGGGGGCTAACTATGGCTACACCTTC
TRBJ1-2	.	TRBV30	TRBD1	CVWNPGQETNGYTF	TGTGTCTGGAACCCGGGACAGGAAACCAATGGCTACACCTTC
TRBJ2-7	.	TRBV4-2	.	CASSQMDSYTYEQYF	TGTGCCAGCAGCCAAATGGACAGCTACACCTACGAGCAGTACTTC
TRBJ2-5	.	TRBV2	.	CASSKQETQYF	TGTGCCAGCAGCAAACAAGAGACCCAGTACTTC
TRBJ2-1	.	TRBV11-2	TRBD2	CASSQLRGTSIYNEQFF	TGTGCCAGCAGCCAACTTAGGGGGACTAGCATATACAATGAGCAGTTCTTC
TRBJ2-3	.	TRBV6-5	.	CASSYSPGVDTQYF	TGTGCCAGCAGTTACTCTCCGGGAGTAGACACGCAGTATTTT
TRBJ1-5	.	TRBV28	.	CASSLNRLQPQHF	TGTGCCAGCAGTTTAAACAGGCTGCAACCCCAGCATTTT
TRBJ1-1	.	TRBV6-1	.	CATQGWSTEAFF	TGTGCCACTCAGGGGTGGAGCACTGAAGCTTTCTTT
TRBJ2-5	.	TRBV6-5	TRBD1	CASSRGTGKETQYF	TGTGCCAGCAGCCGCGGGACAGGGAAAGAGACCCAGTACTTC
TRBJ1-1	.	TRBV9	.	CASSPPGGVYTEAFF	TGTGCCAGCAGCCCTCCCGGAGGAGTGTACACTGAAGCTTTCTTT
TRBJ2-3	few	TRBV18	TRBD1	CASSRQGPSGSSTDTQYF	TGTGCCAGCTCAAGACAGGGACCCTCAGGATCTAGCACAGATACGCAGTATTTT
TRBJ1-2	.	TRBV19	.	CASTQGQVNKGYTF	TGTGCCAGTACGCAGGGGCAAGTCAACAAGGGCTACACCTTC
TRBJ1-5	.	TRBV7-2	TRBD1	CASSLGRGNQPQHF	TGTGCCAGCAGCTTGGGCAGGGGGAATCAGCCCCAGCATTTT
TRBJ2-1	.	TRBV9	TRBD2	CASSAHTGTSGNNEQFF	TGTGCCAGCAGCGCCCACACCGGGACTAGCGGAAACAATGAGCAGTTCTTC
TRBJ2-7	.	TRBV9	TRBD1	CASRDRTGGIYEQYF	TGTGCCAGCAGGGACCGGACAGGGGGAATCTACGAGCAGTACTTC
TRBJ1-1	.	TRBV5-4	.	CASSFSNTEAFF	TGTGCCAGCAGCTTCTCGAACACTGAAGCTTTCTTT
TRBJ2-7	.	TRBV5-1	.	CASSFEGVEQYF	TGCGCCAGCAGCTTCGAAGGGGTCGAGCAGTACTTC
TRBJ2-1	few	TRBV6-6	TRBD2	CASSHLAGGIDEQFF	TGTGCCAGCTCTCACCTAGCGGGGGGGATCGATGAGCAGTTCTTC
TRBJ2-7	.	TRBV30	TRBD2	CAWSVPELADEQYF	TGTGCCTGGAGTGTACCCGAACTAGCGGACGAGCAGTACTTC
TRBJ1-1	.	TRBV6-5	.	CASSYKGLGTEAFF	TGTGCCAGCAGTTATAAGGGGCTTGGCACTGAAGCTTTCTTT
TRBJ2-3	.	TRBV28	TRBD2	CASSPTRTSGHTDTQYF	TGTGCCAGCAGTCCAACTCGGACTAGCGGGCACACAGATACGCAGTATTTT
TRBJ1-2	.	TRBV9	TRBD1	CASSLLGTGNGYTF	TGTGCCAGCAGCCTTCTAGGGACAGGTAATGGCTACACCTTC
TRBJ2-7	.	TRBV11-2	.	CASSLGHSYEQYF	TGTGCCAGCAGCTTGGGACATTCCTACGAGCAGTACTTC
TRBJ1-3	few	TRBV28	.	CASSPGTYSGNTIYF	TGTGCCAGCAGTCCCGGGACATACTCTGGAAACACCATATATTTT
TRBJ2-7	.	TRBV28	TRBD1	CASSETGTGTYEQYF	TGTGCCAGCAGTGAAACCGGGACAGGGACCTACGAGCAGTACTTC
TRBJ1-1	.	TRBV5-1	.	CASSGGDSTGNTEAFF	TGCGCCAGCAGCGGAGGAGACTCGACAGGGAACACTGAAGCTTTCTTT
TRBJ2-6	few	TRBV30	.	CAYSSGANVLTF	TGTGCCTACAGCTCTGGGGCCAACGTCCTGACTTTC
TRBJ1-2	.	TRBV27	.	CASATHPNYGYTF	TGTGCCAGCGCAACTCATCCTAACTATGGCTACACCTTC
TRBJ2-3	.	TRBV7-2	.	CASSSRKITDTQYF	TGTGCCAGCAGCTCCCGTAAAATCACAGATACGCAGTATTTT
TRBJ1-5	.	TRBV30	.	CAWSANSNQPQHF	TGTGCCTGGAGTGCAAATAGCAATCAGCCCCAGCATTTT
TRBJ1-5	.	TRBV7-2	.	CASSRVNGGDQPQHF	TGTGCCAGCAGCCGAGTTAACGGGGGGGATCAGCCCCAGCATTTT